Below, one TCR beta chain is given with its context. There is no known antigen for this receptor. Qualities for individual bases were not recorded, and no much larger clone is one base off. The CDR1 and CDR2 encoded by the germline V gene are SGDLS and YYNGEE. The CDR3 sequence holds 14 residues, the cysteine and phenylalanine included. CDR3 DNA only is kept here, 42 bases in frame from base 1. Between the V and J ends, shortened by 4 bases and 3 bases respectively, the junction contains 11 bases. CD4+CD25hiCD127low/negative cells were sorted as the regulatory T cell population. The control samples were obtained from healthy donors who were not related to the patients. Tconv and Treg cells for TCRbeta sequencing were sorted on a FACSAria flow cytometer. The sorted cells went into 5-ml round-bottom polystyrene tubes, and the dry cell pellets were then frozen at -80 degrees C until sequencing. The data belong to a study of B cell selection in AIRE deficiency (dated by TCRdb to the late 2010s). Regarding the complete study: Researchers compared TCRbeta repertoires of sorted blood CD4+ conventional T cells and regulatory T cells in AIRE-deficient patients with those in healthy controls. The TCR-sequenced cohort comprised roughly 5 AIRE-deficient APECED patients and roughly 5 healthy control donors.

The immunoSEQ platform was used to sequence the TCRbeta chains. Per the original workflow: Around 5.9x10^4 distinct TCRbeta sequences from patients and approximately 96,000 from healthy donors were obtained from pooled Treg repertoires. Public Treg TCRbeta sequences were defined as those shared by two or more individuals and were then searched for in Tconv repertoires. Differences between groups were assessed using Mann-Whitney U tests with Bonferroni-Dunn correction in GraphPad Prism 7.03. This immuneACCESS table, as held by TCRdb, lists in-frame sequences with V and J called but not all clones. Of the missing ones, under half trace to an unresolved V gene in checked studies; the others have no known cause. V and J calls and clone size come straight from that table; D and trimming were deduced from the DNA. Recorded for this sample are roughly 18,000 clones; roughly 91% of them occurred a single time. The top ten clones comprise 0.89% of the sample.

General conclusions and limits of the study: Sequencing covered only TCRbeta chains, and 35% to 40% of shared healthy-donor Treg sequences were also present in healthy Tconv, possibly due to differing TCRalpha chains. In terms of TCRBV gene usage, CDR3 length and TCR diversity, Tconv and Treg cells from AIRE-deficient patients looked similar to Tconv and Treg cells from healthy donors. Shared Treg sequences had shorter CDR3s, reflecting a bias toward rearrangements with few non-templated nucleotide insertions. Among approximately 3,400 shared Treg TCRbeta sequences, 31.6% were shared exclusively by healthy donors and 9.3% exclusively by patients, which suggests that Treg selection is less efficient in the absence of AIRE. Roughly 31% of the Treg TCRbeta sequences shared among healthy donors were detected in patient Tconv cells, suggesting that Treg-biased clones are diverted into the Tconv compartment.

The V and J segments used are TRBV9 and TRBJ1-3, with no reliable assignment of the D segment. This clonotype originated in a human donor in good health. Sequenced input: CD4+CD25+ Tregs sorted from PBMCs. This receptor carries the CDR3 CASSLRTSGNTIYF. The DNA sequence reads TGTGCCAGCAGCCTACGCACCAGTGGAAACACCATATATTTT.